This T cell receptor (beta chain) was captured by sequencing in a study of blood T cell repertoires in COVID-19. Study information: From the United States, Italy and Spain came samples of acute and convalescent COVID-19.

Participants came from about two dozen US areas, aged about 18 to 95 years. Participant-reported clinical history was the basis for cohort assignment. The CDR3 has 15 amino acids. After removal of 3 bases from V and 1 base from J, the junction contained 4 bases not matched to a gene. The V gene's germline CDR1 is SGDLS and CDR2 YYNGEE. Authors' analysis steps: The assay estimated nucleated cells by amplifying reference gene primers. Using immunoSEQ multiplex PCR, the repertoire was profiled, and TCRdb retains in-frame clones only, with some absent. V, J and clone size derive from that table, while D and trimming were established from the DNA sequence. The sample contains around 230,000 clones, around 86% of which appear only once.

The sample consisted of PBMCs or T cells enriched from blood (not recorded which). The TCR comes from a woman aged 40-49 years with acute COVID-19. The chain is built from TRBV9 and TRBJ1-5; 7 positions match TRBD1. The CDR3 spells CASSAQGQSNQPQHF. In nucleotides, the CDR3 is TGTGCCAGCAGCGCTCAGGGACAGAGCAATCAGCCCCAGCATTTT.